This T cell receptor beta chain comes out of a study of post-analysis software for immune sequencing data. In the study overall: Patients with relapsing-remitting, secondary progressive and progressive-relapsing multiple sclerosis courses were all represented.

In regard to this clonotype: The antigen is undetermined.

Study-wide points: The study found TRBV5-6, TRBV5-1 and TRBV20-1 among about five TRBV segments more frequent in patients than controls. By F measure, strong co-clustering occurred among samples prepared in the same batch. A significant reduction in normalized Chao1 diversity was observed in multiple sclerosis patients versus controls.

cDNA libraries for TCR beta contained unique molecular identifiers. Input populations of 1 to 10 million T cells gave rise to roughly 500,000 cDNA molecules. TCRdb reanalysed the PCR reads using MiXCR and keeps one entry per CDR3 protein. The sample consists of 450,000 to 700,000 distinct CDR3 sequences, roughly 45% of them appearing once. Germline V gives CDR1 MDHEN, CDR2 SYDVKM. Trimming removed 6 bases from V and 3 bases from J, with 15 bases in between. The CDR3 contains 16 residues. The J gene is TRBJ1-6, the V gene TRBV28; D is unresolved. This TCR derives from a girl aged 5 to 17 with multiple sclerosis. The material sequenced was blood. CDR3 nucleotides: TGTGCCAGCAGCTTACCGCCGGGCCTCTATAATTCACCCCTCCACTTT. Encoded protein: CASSLPPGLYNSPLHF.